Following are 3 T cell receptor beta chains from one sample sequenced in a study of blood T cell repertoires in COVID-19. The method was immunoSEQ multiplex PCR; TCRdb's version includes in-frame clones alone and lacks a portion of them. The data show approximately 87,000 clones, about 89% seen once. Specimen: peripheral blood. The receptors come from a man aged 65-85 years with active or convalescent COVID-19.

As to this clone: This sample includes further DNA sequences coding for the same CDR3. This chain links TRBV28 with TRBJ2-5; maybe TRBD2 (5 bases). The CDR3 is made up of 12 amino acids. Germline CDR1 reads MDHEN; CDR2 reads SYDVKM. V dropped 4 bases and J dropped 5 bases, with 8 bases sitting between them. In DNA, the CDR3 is TGTGCCAGCAGTTCAGGCGGGGAGACCCAGTACTTC. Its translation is CASSSGGETQYF.

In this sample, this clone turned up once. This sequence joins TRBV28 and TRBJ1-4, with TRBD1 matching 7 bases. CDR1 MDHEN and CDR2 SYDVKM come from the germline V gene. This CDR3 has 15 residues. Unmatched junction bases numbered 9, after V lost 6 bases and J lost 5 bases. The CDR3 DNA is TGTGCCAGCAGGACCGACAGGGTTAAGAATGAAAAACTGTTTTTT. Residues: CASRTDRVKNEKLFF.

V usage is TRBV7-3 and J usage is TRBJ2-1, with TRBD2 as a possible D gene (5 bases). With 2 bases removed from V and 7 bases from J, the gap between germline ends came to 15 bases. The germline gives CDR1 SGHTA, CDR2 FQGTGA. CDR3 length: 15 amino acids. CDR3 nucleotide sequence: TGTGCCAGCAGCTTAGAGGTCCTAGCTAGGAATGAGCAGTTCTTC. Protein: CASSLEVLARNEQFF.